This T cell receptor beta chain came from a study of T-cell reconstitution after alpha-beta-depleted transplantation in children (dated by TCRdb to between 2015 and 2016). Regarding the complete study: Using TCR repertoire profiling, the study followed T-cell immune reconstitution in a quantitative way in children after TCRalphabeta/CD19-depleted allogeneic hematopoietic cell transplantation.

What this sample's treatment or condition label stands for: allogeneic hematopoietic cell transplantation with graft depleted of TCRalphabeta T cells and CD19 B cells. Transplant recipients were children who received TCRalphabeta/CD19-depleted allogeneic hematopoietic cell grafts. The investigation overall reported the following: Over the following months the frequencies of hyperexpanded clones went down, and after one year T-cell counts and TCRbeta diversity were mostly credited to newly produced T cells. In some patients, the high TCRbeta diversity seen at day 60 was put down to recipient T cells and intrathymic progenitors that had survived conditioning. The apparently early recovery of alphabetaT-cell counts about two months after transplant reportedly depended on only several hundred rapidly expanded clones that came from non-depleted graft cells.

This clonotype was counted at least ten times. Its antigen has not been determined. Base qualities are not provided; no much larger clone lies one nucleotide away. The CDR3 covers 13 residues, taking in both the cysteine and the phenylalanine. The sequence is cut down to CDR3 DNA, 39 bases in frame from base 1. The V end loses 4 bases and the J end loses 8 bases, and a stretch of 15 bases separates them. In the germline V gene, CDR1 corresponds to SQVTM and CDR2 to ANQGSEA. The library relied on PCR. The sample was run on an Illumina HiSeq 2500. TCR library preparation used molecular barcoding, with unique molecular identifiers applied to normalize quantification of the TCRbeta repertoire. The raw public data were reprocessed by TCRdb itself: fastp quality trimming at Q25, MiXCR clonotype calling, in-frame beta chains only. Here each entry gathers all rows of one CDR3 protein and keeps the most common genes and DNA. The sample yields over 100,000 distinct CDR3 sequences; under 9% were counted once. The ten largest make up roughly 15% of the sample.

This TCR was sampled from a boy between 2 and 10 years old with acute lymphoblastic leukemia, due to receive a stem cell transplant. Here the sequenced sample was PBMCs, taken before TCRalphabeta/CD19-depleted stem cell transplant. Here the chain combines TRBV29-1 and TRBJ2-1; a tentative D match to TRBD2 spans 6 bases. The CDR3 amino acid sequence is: CSVAGRGDHEQFF. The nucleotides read TGCAGCGTTGCCGGGCGCGGGGACCATGAGCAGTTCTTC.